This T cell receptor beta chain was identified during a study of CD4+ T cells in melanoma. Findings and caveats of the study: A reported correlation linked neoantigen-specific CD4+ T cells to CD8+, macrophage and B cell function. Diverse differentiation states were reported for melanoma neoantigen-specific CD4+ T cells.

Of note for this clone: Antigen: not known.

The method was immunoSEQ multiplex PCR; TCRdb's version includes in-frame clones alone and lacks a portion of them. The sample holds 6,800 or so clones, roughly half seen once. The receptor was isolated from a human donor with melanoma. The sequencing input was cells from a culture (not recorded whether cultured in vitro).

This chain's CDR3 is CASTEMGLYYEQYF. DNA of the CDR3: TGTGCCAGCACCGAAATGGGTCTGTATTACGAGCAGTACTTC. This chain uses TRBV2 with TRBJ2-7; no clear D gene. V lost 7 bases and J lost 4, with 17 bases in between. The CDR3 loop spans 14 amino acids. CDR1 and CDR2 (germline): SNHLY, FYNNEI.